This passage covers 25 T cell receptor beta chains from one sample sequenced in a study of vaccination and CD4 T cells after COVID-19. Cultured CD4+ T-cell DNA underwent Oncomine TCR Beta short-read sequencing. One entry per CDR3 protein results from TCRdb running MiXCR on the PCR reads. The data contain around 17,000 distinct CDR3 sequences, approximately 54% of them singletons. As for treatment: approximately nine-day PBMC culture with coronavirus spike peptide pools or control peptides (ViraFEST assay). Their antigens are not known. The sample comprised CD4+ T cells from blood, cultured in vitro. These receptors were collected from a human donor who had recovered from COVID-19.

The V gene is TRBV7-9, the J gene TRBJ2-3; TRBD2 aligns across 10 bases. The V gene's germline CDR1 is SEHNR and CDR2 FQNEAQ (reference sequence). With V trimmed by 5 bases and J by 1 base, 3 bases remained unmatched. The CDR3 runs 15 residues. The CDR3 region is CASSPGTSGTDTQYF. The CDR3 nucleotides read TGTGCCAGCAGCCCTGGGACTAGCGGCACAGATACGCAGTATTTT.

CDR3 in amino acids: CASRWDSYFIEGNQPQHF. CDR3 DNA: TGTGCCAGCAGGTGGGACAGCTACTTTATAGAGGGCAATCAGCCCCAGCATTTT. J is TRBJ1-5 and V is TRBV12-3 or TRBV12-4; TRBD1 matches at 7 bases. This CDR3 has 18 amino acids. Trimming took 6 bases from V and 2 from J; bases not matched to a gene: 16.

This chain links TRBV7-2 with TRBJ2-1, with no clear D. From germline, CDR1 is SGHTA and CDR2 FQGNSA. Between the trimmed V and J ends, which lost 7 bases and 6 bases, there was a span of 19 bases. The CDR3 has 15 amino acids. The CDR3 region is CASTPLNSPVNEQFF. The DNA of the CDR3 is TGTGCCAGCACCCCCCTTAACTCTCCGGTCAATGAGCAGTTCTTC.

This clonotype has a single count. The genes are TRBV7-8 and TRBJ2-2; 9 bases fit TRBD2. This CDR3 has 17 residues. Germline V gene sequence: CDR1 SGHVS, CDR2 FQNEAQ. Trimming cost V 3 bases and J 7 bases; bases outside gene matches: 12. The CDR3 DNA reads TGTGCCAGCAGCTTTCCCCCGGGCGGGAGGGTGGTCGGGGAGCTGTTTTTT. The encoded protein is CASSFPPGGRVVGELFF.

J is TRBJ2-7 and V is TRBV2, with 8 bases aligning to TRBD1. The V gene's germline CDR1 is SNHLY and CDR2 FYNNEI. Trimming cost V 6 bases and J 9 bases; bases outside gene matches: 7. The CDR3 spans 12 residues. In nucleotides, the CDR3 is TGTGCCAGCAGCGACCCAGGGGGCGCGCAGTACTTC. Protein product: CASSDPGGAQYF.

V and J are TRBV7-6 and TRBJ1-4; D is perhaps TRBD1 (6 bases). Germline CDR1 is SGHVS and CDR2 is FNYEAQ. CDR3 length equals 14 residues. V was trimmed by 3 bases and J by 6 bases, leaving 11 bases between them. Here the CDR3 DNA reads TGTGCCAGCAGCTTCGGACAGCGTTATGAAAAACTGTTTTTT. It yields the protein CASSFGQRYEKLFF.

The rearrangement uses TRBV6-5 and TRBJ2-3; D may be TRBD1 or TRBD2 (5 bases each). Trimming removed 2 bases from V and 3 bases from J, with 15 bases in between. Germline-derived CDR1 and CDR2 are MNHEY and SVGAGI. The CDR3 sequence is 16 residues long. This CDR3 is CASSYGRRGVTDTQYF. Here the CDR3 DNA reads TGTGCCAGCAGTTACGGCAGAAGGGGAGTAACAGATACGCAGTATTTT.

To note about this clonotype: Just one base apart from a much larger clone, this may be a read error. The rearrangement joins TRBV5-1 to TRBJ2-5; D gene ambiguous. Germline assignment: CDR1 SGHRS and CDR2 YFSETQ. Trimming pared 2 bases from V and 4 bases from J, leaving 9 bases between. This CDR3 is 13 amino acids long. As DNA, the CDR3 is TGCGCCAGCAGCTTAAAGGACCCAGAGACCCAGTACTTC. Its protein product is CASSLKDPETQYF.

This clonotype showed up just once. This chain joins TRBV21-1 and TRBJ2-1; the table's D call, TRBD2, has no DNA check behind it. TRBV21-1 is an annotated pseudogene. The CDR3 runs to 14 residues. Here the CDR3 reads CASRGTGSYDEQFF. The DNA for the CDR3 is TGTGCCAGCCGGGGGACTGGGAGTTACGATGAGCAGTTCTTC.

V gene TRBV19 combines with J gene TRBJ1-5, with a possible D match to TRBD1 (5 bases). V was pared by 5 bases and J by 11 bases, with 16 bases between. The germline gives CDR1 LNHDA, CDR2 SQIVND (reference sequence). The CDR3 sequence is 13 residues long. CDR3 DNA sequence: TGTGCCAGTAGTGGTCAGGGTCTCGGAGCCCAGCATTTT. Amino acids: CASSGQGLGAQHF. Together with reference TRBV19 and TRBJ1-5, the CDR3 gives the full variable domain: DGGITQSPKYLFRKEGQNVTLSCEQNLNHDAMYWYRQDPGQGLRLIYYSQIVNDFQKGDIAEGYSVSREKKESFPLTVTSAQKNPTAFYLCASSGQGLGAQHFGDGTRLSIL.

The CDR3 sequence: CAWSDWGRNTIYF. In nucleotides, the CDR3 is TGTGCCTGGAGTGATTGGGGTCGAAACACCATATATTTT. The chain uses TRBV30 and TRBJ1-3; D remains ambiguous. Trimming shortened V by 1 base and J by 5 bases, and 9 bases separated the two germline ends. The CDR3 has 13 amino acids. Germline lookup yields CDR1 GTSNPN and CDR2 SVGIG (reference sequence). Supplemented by reference TRBV30 and TRBJ1-3, the full variable domain reads SQTIHQWPATLVQPVGSPLSLECTVEGTSNPNLYWYRQAAGRGLQLLFYSVGIGQISSEVPQNLSASRPQDRQFILSSKKLLLSDSGFYLCAWSDWGRNTIYFGEGSWLTVV.

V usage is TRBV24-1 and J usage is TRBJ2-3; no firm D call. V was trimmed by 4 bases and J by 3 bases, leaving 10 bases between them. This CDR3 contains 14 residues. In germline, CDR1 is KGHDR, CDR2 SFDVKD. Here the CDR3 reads CATSDQDLTDTQYF. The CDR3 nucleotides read TGTGCCACCAGTGACCAGGACCTTACAGATACGCAGTATTTT.

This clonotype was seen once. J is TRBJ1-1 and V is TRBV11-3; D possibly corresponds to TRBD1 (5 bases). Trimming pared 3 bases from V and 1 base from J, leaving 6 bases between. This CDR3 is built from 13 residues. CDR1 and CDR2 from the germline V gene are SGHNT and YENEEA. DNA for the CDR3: TGTGCCAGCAGCTTGGGGGGGAACACTGAAGCTTTCTTT. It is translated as CASSLGGNTEAFF.

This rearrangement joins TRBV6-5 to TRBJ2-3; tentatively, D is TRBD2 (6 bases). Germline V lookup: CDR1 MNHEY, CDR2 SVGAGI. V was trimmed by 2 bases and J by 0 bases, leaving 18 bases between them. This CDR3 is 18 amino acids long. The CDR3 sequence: CASSYVAGWGTSTDTQYF. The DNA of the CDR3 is TGTGCCAGCAGTTACGTGGCGGGATGGGGTACTAGCACAGATACGCAGTATTTT.

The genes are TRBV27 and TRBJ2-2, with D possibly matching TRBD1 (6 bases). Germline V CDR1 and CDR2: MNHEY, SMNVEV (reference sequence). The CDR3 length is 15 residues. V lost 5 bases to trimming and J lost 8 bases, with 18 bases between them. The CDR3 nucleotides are TGTGCCAGCAGTCCCACTACAGGGTTGGATGGGGAGCTGTTTTTT. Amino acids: CASSPTTGLDGELFF.

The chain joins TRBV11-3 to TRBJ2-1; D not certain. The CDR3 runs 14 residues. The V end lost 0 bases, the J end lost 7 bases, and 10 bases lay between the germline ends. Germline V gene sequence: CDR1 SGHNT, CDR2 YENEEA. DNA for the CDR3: TGTGCCAGCAGCTTAGATCCGGTAATTAATGAGCAGTTCTTC. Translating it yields CASSLDPVINEQFF.

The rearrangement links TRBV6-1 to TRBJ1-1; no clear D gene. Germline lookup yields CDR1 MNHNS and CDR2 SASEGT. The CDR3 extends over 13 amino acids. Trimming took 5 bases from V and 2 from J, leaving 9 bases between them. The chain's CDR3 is CASSRGSNTEAFF. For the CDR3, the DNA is TGTGCCAGCAGTCGCGGATCCAACACTGAAGCTTTCTTT.

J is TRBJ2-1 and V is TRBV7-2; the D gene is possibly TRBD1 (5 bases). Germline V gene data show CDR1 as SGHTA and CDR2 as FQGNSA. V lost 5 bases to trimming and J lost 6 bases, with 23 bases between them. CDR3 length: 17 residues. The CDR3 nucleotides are TGTGCCAGCAGCCCGAGAAGGGGCGAGGTAGGAAGCAATGAGCAGTTCTTC. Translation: CASSPRRGEVGSNEQFF.

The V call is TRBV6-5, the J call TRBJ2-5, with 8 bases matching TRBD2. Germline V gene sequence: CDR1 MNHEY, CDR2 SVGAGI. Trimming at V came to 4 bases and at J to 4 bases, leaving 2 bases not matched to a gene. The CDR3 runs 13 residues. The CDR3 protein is CASSFAGGETQYF. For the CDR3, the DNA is TGTGCCAGCAGTTTCGCGGGGGGAGAGACCCAGTACTTC.

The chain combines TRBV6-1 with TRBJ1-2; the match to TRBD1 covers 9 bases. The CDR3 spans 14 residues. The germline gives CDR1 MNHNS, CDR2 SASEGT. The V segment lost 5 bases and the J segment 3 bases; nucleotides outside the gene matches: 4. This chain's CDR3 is CASSPGQGYYGYTF. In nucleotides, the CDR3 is TGTGCCAGCAGTCCGGGACAGGGATACTATGGCTACACCTTC.

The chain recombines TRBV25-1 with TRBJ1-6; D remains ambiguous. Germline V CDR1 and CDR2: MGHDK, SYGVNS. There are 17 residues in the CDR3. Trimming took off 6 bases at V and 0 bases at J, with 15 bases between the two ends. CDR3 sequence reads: CASRDTETVSYNSPLHF. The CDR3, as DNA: TGTGCCAGCAGGGATACAGAAACAGTCTCCTATAATTCACCCCTCCACTTT.

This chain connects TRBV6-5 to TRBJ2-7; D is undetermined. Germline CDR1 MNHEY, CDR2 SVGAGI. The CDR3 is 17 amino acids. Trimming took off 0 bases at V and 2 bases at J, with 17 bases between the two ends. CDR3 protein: CASSYSSTVPRTYEQYF. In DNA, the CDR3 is TGTGCCAGCAGTTACTCGTCAACCGTCCCCCGGACCTACGAGCAGTACTTC.

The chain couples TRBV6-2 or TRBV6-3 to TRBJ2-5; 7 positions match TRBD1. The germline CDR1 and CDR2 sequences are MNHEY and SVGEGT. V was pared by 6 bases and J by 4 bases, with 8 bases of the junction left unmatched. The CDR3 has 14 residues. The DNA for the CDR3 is TGTGCCAGCAGACCCACAGGGGCCGGAGAGACCCAGTACTTC. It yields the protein CASRPTGAGETQYF.

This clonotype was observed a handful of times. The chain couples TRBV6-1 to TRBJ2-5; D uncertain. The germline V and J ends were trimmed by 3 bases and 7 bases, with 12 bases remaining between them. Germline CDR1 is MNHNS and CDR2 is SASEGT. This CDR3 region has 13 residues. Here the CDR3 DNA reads TGTGCCAGCAGTGAGAGTCCTAAGGCGACCCAGTACTTC. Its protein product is CASSESPKATQYF.

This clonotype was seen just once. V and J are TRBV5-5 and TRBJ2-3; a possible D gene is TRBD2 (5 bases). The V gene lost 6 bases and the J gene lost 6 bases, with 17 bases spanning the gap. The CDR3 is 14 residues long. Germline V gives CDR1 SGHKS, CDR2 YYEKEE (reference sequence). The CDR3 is CASNRRSGGDTQYF. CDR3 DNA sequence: TGTGCCAGCAACCGGAGGAGCGGCGGGGATACGCAGTATTTT.